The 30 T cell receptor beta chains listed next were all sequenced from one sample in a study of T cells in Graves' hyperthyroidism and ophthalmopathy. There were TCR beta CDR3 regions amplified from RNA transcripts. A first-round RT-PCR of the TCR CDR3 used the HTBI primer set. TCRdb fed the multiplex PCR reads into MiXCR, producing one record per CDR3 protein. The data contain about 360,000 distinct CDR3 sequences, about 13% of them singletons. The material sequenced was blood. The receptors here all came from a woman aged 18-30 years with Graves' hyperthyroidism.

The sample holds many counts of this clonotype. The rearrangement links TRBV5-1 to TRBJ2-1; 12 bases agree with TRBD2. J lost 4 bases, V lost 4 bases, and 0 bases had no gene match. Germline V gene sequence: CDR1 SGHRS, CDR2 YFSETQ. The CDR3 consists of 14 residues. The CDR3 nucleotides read TGCGCCAGCAGCACTAGCGGGGGGTACAATGAGCAGTTCTTC. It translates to CASSTSGGYNEQFF.

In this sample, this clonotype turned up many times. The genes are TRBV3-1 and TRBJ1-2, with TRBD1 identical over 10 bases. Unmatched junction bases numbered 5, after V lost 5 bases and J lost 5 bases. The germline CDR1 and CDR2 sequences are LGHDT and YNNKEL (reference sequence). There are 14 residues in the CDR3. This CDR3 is CASSALGQGYGYTF. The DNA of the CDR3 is TGTGCCAGCAGCGCTTTGGGACAGGGGTATGGCTACACCTTC.

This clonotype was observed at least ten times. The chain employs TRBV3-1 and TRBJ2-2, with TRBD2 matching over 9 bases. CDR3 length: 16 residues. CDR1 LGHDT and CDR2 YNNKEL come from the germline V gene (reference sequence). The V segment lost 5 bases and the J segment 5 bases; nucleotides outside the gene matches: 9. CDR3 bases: TGTGCCAGCAGCGTACGCGGGGGGGCCGAGACCGGGGAGCTGTTTTTT. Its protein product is CASSVRGGAETGELFF.

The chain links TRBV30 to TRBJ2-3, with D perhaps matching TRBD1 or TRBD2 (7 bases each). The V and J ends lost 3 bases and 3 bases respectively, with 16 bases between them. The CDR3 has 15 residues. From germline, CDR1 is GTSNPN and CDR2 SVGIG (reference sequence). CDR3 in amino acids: CAWSRGGGETDTQYF. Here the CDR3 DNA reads TGTGCCTGGAGCAGGGGGGGCGGGGAAACAGATACGCAGTATTTT.

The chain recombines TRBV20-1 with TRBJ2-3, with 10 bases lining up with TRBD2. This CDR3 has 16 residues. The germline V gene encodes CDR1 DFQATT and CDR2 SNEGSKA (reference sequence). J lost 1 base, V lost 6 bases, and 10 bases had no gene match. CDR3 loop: CSAPKAGTSGTDTQYF. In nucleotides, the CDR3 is TGCAGTGCCCCAAAGGCCGGGACTAGCGGCACAGATACGCAGTATTTT.

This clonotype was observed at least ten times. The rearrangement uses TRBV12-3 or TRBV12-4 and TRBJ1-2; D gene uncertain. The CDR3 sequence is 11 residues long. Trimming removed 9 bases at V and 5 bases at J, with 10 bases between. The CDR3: CASGSGYGYTF. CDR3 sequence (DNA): TGTGCCAGTGGCTCGGGATATGGCTACACCTTC.

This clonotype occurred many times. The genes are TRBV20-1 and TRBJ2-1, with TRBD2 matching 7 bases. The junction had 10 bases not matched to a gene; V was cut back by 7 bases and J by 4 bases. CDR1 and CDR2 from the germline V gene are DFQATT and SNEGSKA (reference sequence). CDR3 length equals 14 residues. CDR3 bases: TGCAGTGGTAGCCCACCAGCGGGGTACAATGAGCAGTTCTTC. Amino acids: CSGSPPAGYNEQFF.

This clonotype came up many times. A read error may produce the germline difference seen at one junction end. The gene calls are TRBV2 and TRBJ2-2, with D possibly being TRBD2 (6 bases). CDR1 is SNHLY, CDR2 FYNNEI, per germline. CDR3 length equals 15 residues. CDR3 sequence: CASSVPVVNTGGLFF. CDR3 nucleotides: TGTGCCAGCAGTGTTCCAGTCGTGAACACCGGGGGGCTGTTTTTT.

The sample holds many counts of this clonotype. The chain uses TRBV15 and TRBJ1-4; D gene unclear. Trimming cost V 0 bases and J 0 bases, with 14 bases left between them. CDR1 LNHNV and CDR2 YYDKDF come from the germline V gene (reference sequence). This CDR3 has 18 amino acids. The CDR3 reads CATSRDLSRSATNEKLFF. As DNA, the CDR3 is TGTGCCACCAGCAGAGATCTTTCACGGTCTGCAACTAATGAAAAACTGTTTTTT.

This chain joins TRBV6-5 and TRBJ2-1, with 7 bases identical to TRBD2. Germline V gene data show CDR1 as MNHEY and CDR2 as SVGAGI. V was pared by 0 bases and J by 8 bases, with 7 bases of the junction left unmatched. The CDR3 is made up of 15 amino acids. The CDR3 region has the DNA TGTGCCAGCAGTTACTCGAAGGTCGGGAGGCATGAGCAGTTCTTC. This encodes CASSYSKVGRHEQFF.

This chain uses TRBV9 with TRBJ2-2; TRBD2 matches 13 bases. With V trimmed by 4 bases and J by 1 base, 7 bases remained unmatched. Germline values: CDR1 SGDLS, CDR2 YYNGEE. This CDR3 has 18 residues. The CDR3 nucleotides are TGTGCCAGCAGCCTCACTAGCGGGAGGGCCCAGAACACCGGGGAGCTGTTTTTT. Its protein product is CASSLTSGRAQNTGELFF.

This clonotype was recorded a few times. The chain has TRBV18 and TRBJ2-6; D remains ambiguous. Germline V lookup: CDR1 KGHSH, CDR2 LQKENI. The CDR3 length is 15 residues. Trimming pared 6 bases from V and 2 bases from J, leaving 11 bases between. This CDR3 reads CASSLDKAGANVLTF. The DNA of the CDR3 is TGTGCCAGCTCTCTCGACAAAGCTGGGGCCAACGTCCTGACTTTC.

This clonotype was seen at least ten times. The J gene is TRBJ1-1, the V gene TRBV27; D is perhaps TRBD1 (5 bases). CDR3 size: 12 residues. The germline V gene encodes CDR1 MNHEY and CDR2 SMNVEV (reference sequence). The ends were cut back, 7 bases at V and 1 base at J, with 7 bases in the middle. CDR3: CASMGGNTEAFF. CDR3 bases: TGTGCCAGCATGGGGGGGAACACTGAAGCTTTCTTT.

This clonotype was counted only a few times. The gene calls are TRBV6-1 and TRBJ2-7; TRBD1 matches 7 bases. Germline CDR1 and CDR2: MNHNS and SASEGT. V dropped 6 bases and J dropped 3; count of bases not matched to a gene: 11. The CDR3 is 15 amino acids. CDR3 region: CASRNTGERGYEQYF. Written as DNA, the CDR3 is TGTGCCAGCAGAAACACAGGGGAGAGGGGCTACGAGCAGTACTTC.

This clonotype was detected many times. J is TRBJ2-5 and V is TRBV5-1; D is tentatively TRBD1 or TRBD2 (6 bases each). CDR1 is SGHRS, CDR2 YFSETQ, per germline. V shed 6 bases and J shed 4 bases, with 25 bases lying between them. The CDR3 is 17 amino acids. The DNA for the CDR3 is TGCGCCAGCAAGGGGGGTGTTTTAATCTTGATCGGAGAGACCCAGTACTTC. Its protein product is CASKGGVLILIGETQYF. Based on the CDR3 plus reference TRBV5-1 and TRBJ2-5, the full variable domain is KAGVTQTPRYLIKTRGQQVTLSCSPISGHRSVSWYQQTPGQGLQFLFEYFSETQRNKGNFPGRFSGRQFSNSRSEMNVSTLELGDSALYLCASKGGVLILIGETQYFGPGTRLLVL.

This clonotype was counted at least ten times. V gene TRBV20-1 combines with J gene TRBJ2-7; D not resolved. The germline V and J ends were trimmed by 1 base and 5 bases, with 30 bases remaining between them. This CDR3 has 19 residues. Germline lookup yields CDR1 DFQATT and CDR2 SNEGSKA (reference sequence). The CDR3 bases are TGCAGTGCTAGAGGCCTCACTGGTGGGGTCCTTAGGGATGGTGACGAGCAGTACTTC. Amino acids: CSARGLTGGVLRDGDEQYF.

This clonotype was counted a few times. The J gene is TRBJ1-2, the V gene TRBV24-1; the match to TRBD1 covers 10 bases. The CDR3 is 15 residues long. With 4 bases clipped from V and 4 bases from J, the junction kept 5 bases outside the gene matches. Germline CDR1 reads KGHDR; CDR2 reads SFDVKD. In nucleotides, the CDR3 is TGTGCCACCAGTGACCCGGGACAGGGGACCTATGGCTACACCTTC. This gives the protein CATSDPGQGTYGYTF.

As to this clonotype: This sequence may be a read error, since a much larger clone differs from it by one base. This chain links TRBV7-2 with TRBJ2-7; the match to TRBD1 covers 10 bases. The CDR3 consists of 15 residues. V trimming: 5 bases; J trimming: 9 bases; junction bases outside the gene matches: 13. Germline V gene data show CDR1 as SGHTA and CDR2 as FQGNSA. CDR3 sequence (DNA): TGTGCCAGCAGCGGACCCGGGACAGGGGTCCACGGGCAGTACTTC. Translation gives CASSGPGTGVHGQYF.

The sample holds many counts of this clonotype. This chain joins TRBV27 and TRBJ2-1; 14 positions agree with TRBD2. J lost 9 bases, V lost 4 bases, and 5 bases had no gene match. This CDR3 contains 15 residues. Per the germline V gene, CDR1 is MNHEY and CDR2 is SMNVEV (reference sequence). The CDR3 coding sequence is TGTGCCAGCAGTTCCGGGACTAGCGGGAGAGGTGAGCAGTTCTTC. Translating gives CASSSGTSGRGEQFF.

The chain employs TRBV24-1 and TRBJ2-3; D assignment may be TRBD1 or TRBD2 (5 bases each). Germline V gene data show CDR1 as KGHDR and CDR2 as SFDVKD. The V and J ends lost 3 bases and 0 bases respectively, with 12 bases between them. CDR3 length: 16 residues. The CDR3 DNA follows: TGTGCCACCAGTGATATGAGGGGTCGTAGCACAGATACGCAGTATTTT. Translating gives CATSDMRGRSTDTQYF.

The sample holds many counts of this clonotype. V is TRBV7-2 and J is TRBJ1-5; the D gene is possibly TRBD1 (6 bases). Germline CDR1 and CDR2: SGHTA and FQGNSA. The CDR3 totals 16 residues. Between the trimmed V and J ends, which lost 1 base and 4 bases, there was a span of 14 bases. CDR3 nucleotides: TGTGCCAGCAGCTTAGGCCCCTGGACAGCGAATCAGCCCCAGCATTTT. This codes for CASSLGPWTANQPQHF.

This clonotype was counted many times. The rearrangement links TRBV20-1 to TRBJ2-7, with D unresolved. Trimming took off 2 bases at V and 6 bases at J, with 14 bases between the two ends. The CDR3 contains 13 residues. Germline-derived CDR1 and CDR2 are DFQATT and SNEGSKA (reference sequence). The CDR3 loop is CSARPDPSSEQYF. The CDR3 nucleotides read TGCAGTGCTAGACCGGACCCTTCTTCCGAGCAGTACTTC.

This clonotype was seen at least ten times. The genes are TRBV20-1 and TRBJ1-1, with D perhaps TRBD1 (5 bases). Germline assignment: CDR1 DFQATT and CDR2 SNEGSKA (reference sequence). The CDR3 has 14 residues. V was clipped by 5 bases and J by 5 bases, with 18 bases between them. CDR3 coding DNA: TGCAGTGCTCTGAATAAAGGGGTTTCGACTGAAGCTTTCTTT. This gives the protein CSALNKGVSTEAFF.

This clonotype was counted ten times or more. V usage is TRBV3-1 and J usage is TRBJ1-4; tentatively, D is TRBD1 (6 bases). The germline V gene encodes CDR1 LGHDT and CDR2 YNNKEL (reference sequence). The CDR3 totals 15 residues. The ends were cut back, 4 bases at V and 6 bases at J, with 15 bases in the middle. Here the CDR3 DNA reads TGTGCCAGCAGCCGCTCGGACAGAAGTTATGAAAAACTGTTTTTT. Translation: CASSRSDRSYEKLFF.

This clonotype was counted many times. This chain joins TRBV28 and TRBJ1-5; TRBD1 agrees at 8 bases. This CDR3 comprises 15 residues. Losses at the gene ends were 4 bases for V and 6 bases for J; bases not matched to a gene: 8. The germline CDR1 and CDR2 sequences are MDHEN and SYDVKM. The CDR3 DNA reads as TGTGCCAGCAGTTCCTACTCAGGGGGCCCTCAGCCCCAGCATTTT. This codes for CASSSYSGGPQPQHF.

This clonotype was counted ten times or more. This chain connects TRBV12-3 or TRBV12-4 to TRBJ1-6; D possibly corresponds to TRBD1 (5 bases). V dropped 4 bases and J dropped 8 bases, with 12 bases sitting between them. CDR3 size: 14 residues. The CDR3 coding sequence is TGTGCCAGCAGTTCTCCAGGGCTCCATTCACCCCTCCACTTT. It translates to CASSSPGLHSPLHF.

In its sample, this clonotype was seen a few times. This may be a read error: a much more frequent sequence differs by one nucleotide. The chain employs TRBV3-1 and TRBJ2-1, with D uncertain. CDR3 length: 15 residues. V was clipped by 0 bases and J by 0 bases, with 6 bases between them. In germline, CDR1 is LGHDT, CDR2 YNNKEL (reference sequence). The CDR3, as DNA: TGTGCCAGCAGCCAAGACTCGCCCTCCTACAATGAGCAGTTCTTC. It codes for CASSQDSPSYNEQFF.

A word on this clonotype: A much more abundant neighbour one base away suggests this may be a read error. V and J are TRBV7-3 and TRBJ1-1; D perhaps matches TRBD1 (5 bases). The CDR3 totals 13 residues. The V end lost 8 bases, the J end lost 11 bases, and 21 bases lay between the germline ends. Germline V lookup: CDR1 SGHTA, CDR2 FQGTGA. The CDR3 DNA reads TGTGCCAGCGGCTCGAAACCGGGACTCGGGGCTTTCTTT. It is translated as CASGSKPGLGAFF.

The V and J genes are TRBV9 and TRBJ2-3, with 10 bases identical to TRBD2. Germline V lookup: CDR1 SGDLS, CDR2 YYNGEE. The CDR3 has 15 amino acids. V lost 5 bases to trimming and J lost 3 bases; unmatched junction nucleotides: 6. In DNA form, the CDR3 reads TGTGCCAGCAGTCCTAGCGGGAGACGGACAGATACGCAGTATTTT. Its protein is CASSPSGRRTDTQYF.

The CDR3 nucleotides are TGTGCCAGCAGTTTCCCTTGGGTAGCGGGGGCCAACAATGAGCAGTTCTTC. Amino acid sequence: CASSFPWVAGANNEQFF. The chain is built from TRBV6-2 or TRBV6-3 and TRBJ2-1; 9 bases map to TRBD2. V was pared by 4 bases and J by 5 bases, with 12 bases of the junction left unmatched. The CDR3 sequence is 17 residues long. Germline CDR1 reads MNHEY; CDR2 reads SVGEGT.